This T cell receptor beta chain originates from a study of blood T cell repertoires in COVID-19. Whole-study context: There were acute and convalescent COVID-19 samples, and they came from the United States, Italy and Spain. PBMCs, B-cell-depleted T cells, or T cells provided the cDNA or gDNA that made up the material.

As originally analysed: The assay estimated nucleated cells by amplifying reference gene primers. Generated by immunoSEQ multiplex PCR, the TCRdb table keeps only in-frame clones and is missing some. The V and J calls and the clone size are those of that table, but D and trimming were determined from the DNA. This table has tens of thousands of clones, around 80% appearing once. Germline CDR1 is SNHLY and CDR2 is FYNNEI. The CDR3 covers 13 residues. Trimming at V came to 5 bases and at J to 6 bases, leaving 4 bases not matched to a gene. The rearrangement uses TRBV2 and TRBJ2-7; TRBD2 matches 10 bases. Sequencing used peripheral blood. The clonotype originates from a man younger than 40 with COVID-19, enrolled during active disease. The CDR3 bases are TGTGCCAGCAGTCTAGCGGGGGCAGTCGAGCAGTACTTC. This sequence encodes CASSLAGAVEQYF.